This T cell receptor beta chain was recovered during a study of T cell repertoires in cytomegalovirus infection. Whole-study results and caveats: Dominant in the ex vivo response were TCR beta clonotypes restricted by HLA-C and specific for CMV.

Concerning this clonotype itself: Its matching antigen is unknown.

In TCRdb, the reads were re-called with MiXCR into one record per CDR3 protein. The table lists tens of thousands of distinct CDR3 sequences, more than 15% of them singletons. V was pared by 3 bases and J by 4 bases, with 3 bases between. This CDR3 contains 11 residues. In germline, CDR1 is MNHEY, CDR2 SMNVEV (reference sequence). The sequence was obtained from a human donor in good health (CMV status not recorded). Some clones in this sample may be carry-over from other donors' samples. This chain connects TRBV27 to TRBJ2-5; D is unclear. The sequencing used CD8+ T cells from cultured PBMCs, collected from culture after CMV antigen stimulation. The CDR3 reads CASSLRETQYF. Here the CDR3 DNA reads TGTGCCAGCAGTTTGAGAGAGACCCAGTACTTC.